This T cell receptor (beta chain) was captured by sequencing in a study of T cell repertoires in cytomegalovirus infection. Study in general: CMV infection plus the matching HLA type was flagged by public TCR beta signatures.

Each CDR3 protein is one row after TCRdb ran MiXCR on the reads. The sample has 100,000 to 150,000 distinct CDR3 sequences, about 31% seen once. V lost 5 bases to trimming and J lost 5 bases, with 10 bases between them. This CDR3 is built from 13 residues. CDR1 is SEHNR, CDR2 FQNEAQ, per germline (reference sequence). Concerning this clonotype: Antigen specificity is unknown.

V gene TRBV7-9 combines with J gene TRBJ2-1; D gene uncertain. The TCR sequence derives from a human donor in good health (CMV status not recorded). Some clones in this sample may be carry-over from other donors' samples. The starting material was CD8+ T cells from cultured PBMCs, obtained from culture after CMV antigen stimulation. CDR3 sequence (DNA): TGTGCCAGCAGCCCACCTTGGGACAATGAGCAGTTCTTC. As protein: CASSPPWDNEQFF.